A single sample gave rise to the 28 T cell receptor beta chains below, sequenced in a study of CD8 T cells in ankylosing spondylitis. A single record per CDR3 protein comes from TCRdb applying MiXCR to the 5' RACE reads. The sample holds a few hundred thousand distinct CDR3 sequences, approximately 20% seen once. Points from the study as a whole: Characteristic, it appeared, of ankylosing spondylitis blood was a TCR beta motif of roughly 8 highly homologous variants.

No cognate antigen is known for these TCRs. The specimen was blood, either unsorted or a sorted T cell fraction (not recorded which). The receptor set was obtained from a male donor with ankylosing spondylitis.

This clonotype was detected only once. Germline is not matched at one junction end, which may reflect a read error. The chain uses TRBV6-1 and TRBJ1-3; possibly TRBD1 for D (6 bases). The CDR3 runs 16 residues. CDR1 MNHNS and CDR2 SASEGT come from the germline V gene. This chain's CDR3 is CASTTGWGKAGNTTYF. As DNA, the CDR3 is TGTGCCAGCACCACAGGGTGGGGGAAGGCTGGAAACACCACATATTTT.

This clonotype was picked up many times. This chain links TRBV10-3 with TRBJ2-3; D may be TRBD2 (6 bases). Germline V gene lookup returns CDR1 ENHRY and CDR2 SYGVKD. This CDR3 spans 14 amino acids. V was trimmed by 6 bases and J by 0 bases, leaving 10 bases between them. CDR3 in amino acids: CAIRAGTSTDTQYF. DNA for the CDR3: TGTGCCATCAGGGCCGGGACTAGCACAGATACGCAGTATTTT.

This clonotype was counted at least ten times. The chain joins TRBV12-3 or TRBV12-4 to TRBJ2-3; tentative D call: TRBD2 (5 bases). The CDR3 is 14 amino acids. The V end lost 3 bases, the J end lost 0 bases, and 7 bases lay between the germline ends. In nucleotides, the CDR3 is TGTGCCAGCAGTTTCCCGGGGAGCACAGATACGCAGTATTTT. Residues: CASSFPGSTDTQYF.

Only a few counts were recorded for this clonotype. This chain links TRBV11-2 with TRBJ1-3, with TRBD1 matching 8 bases. The CDR3 length is 18 residues. V trimming: 2 bases; J trimming: 0 bases; junction bases outside the gene matches: 9. Germline lookup yields CDR1 SGHAT and CDR2 FQNNGV. As DNA, the CDR3 is TGTGCCAGCAGCTTAATCCCGGGACAGGTTATCTCTGGAAACACCATATATTTT. It codes for CASSLIPGQVISGNTIYF. The entire variable domain, with the rest obtained from reference TRBV11-2 and TRBJ1-3, is as follows: EAGVAQSPRYKIIEKRQSVAFWCNPISGHATLYWYQQILGQGPKLLIQFQNNGVVDDSQLPKDRFSAERLKGVDSTLKIQPAKLEDSAVYLCASSLIPGQVISGNTIYFGEGSWLTVV.

This clonotype was observed a few times. The genes are TRBV28 and TRBJ2-7; D remains ambiguous. Trimming cost V 4 bases and J 3 bases, with 13 bases left between them. The CDR3 length is 14 residues. The V gene's germline CDR1 is MDHEN and CDR2 SYDVKM. This CDR3 reads CASSWTSQIYEQYF. In nucleotides, the CDR3 is TGTGCCAGCAGTTGGACCTCCCAAATCTACGAGCAGTACTTC. The variable domain in full, with the rest retrieved from reference TRBV28 and TRBJ2-7, is DVKVTQSSRYLVKRTGEKVFLECVQDMDHENMFWYRQDPGLGLRLIYFSYDVKMKEKGDIPEGYSVSREKKERFSLILESASTNQTSMYLCASSWTSQIYEQYFGPGTRLTVT.

This clonotype came up a few times. V gene TRBV3-1 combines with J gene TRBJ2-5; tentatively, D is TRBD2 (6 bases). This CDR3 is built from 14 residues. Germline assignment: CDR1 LGHDT and CDR2 YNNKEL (reference sequence). V lost 0 bases to trimming and J lost 7 bases, with 12 bases between them. In DNA, the CDR3 is TGTGCCAGCAGCCAAGATTTGGGGAGGCGGACCCAGTACTTC. The encoded protein is CASSQDLGRRTQYF.

This rearrangement joins TRBV9 to TRBJ2-3; D may match TRBD1 or TRBD2 (6 bases each). From germline, CDR1 is SGDLS and CDR2 YYNGEE. The CDR3 runs to 18 residues. V was trimmed by 0 bases and J by 4 bases, leaving 21 bases between them. The CDR3 nucleotides are TGTGCCAGCAGCGTAGCCCCGTTCCAAGGGGGAGGAGCAGATACGCAGTATTTT. Encoded protein: CASSVAPFQGGGADTQYF.

The V gene is TRBV20-1, the J gene TRBJ2-7, with D possibly matching TRBD2 (6 bases). The CDR3 covers 13 residues. Germline V CDR1 and CDR2: DFQATT, SNEGSKA (reference sequence). Trimming stripped 5 bases from V and 6 bases from J, with 17 bases between. The CDR3 loop is CSAGAEGRSEQYF. The CDR3 nucleotides read TGCAGTGCTGGTGCGGAGGGGAGGAGCGAGCAGTACTTC.

V and J are TRBV4-3 and TRBJ2-5; 8 bases fit TRBD2. J lost 11 bases, V lost 1 base, and 9 bases had no gene match. Germline CDR1 reads LGHNA; CDR2 reads YSLEER. This CDR3 is 14 amino acids long. The CDR3 nucleotides read TGCGCCAGCAGCCAAGCGATATCGGGGGGGACACAGTACTTC. Translation: CASSQAISGGTQYF.

V gene TRBV4-3 combines with J gene TRBJ2-5; 8 positions agree with TRBD2. The length of the CDR3 is 15 residues. The ends lost 1 base at V and 5 bases at J; junction bases unmatched: 6. Germline CDR1 and CDR2: LGHNA and YSLEER. The CDR3 coding sequence is TGCGCCAGCAGCCAAGTCGGGACTAGTGGGGAGACCCAGTACTTC. Residues: CASSQVGTSGETQYF.

The chain joins TRBV28 to TRBJ1-1; a possible D gene is TRBD1 (6 bases). From germline, CDR1 is MDHEN and CDR2 SYDVKM. The V gene lost 3 bases and the J gene lost 3 bases, with 11 bases spanning the gap. CDR3 size: 14 residues. DNA for the CDR3: TGTGCCAGCAGTTTGGGGGGCAGGTACACTGAAGCTTTCTTT. Amino acids: CASSLGGRYTEAFF.

This clonotype was observed a few times. This chain links TRBV20-1 with TRBJ2-2, with D perhaps assigned TRBD1 or TRBD2 (6 bases each). The CDR3 contains 18 residues. Germline V CDR1 and CDR2: DFQATT, SNEGSKA (reference sequence). V was pared by 3 bases and J by 1 base, with 21 bases between. CDR3 region: CSARGSRGGGGNTGELFF. CDR3 in DNA: TGCAGTGCTAGGGGTTCGCGAGGGGGAGGTGGGAACACCGGGGAGCTGTTTTTT.

This clonotype appeared once. J is TRBJ2-7 and V is TRBV2; 10 positions agree with TRBD2. The CDR3 extends over 16 amino acids. Germline-derived CDR1 and CDR2 are SNHLY and FYNNEI. With V trimmed by 3 bases and J by 7 bases, 12 bases remained unmatched. CDR3 bases: TGTGCCAGCAGTGAGGGAGCGGGGGGGATCGCTCGTGAGCAGTACTTC. The encoded protein is CASSEGAGGIAREQYF.

This clonotype appeared many times. The rearrangement uses TRBV20-1 and TRBJ2-7, with 7 bases lining up with TRBD2. CDR1 is DFQATT, CDR2 SNEGSKA, per germline (reference sequence). J lost 7 bases, V lost 3 bases, and 6 bases had no gene match. The CDR3 contains 12 residues. CDR3 in amino acids: CSASAGRGEQYF. The CDR3 DNA is TGCAGTGCTAGTGCAGGGAGGGGTGAGCAGTACTTC.

The rearrangement links TRBV20-1 to TRBJ2-1; no clear D. The CDR3 contains 14 residues. Deletions cut 1 base from V and 2 bases from J, with 9 bases between. Germline V gene sequence: CDR1 DFQATT, CDR2 SNEGSKA (reference sequence). The CDR3 nucleotides read TGCAGTGCTAGAGTACCCCCAACCTACAATGAGCAGTTCTTC. Protein sequence: CSARVPPTYNEQFF.

The CDR3 nucleotides read TGTGCCAGCAGCTTAGATTACAGAAATTCACCCCTCCACTTT. Translated, it gives CASSLDYRNSPLHF. The chain recombines TRBV7-2 with TRBJ1-6; D gene unclear. The CDR3 runs to 14 residues. Germline loops: CDR1 SGHTA, CDR2 FQGNSA. V dropped 1 base and J dropped 7 bases, with 8 bases sitting between them.

CDR3: CASSPGTGPFYEQYF. The DNA of the CDR3 is TGTGCCAGCTCCCCAGGGACAGGGCCCTTCTACGAGCAGTACTTC. This chain joins TRBV18 and TRBJ2-7; 9 nucleotides align to TRBD1. The CDR3 sequence is 15 residues long. Germline CDR1 is KGHSH and CDR2 is LQKENI. Germline trimming cut 6 bases from V and 3 bases from J; bases unmatched to any gene: 9.

This clonotype was counted only a few times. The gene calls are TRBV7-6 and TRBJ2-1; the D is unclear. There are 15 residues in the CDR3. V lost 2 bases and J 7 bases, leaving 15 bases between the germline ends. Per the germline V gene, CDR1 is SGHVS and CDR2 is FNYEAQ. CDR3 region: CASSLFRLSSNEQFF. The CDR3 DNA sequence: TGTGCCAGCAGCTTATTTCGGCTTTCCTCTAATGAGCAGTTCTTC.

The genes are TRBV7-2 and TRBJ1-2; no firm D call. There are 13 residues in the CDR3. Trimming cost V 4 bases and J 4 bases, with 10 bases left between them. Germline CDR1 reads SGHTA; CDR2 reads FQGNSA. For the CDR3, the DNA is TGTGCCAGCAGCTCAACATCGATCTATGGCTACACCTTC. Translating it yields CASSSTSIYGYTF.

This chain connects TRBV4-2 to TRBJ1-5, with D tentatively TRBD1 (5 bases). This CDR3 region has 17 residues. In germline, CDR1 is LGHNA, CDR2 YNFKEQ. V was pared by 4 bases and J by 5 bases, with 21 bases between. CDR3 DNA: TGTGCCAGCAGCCCCCGCTCCGGACACGAGCTCGATCAGCCCCAGCATTTT. The encoded protein is CASSPRSGHELDQPQHF.

The V call is TRBV5-1, the J call TRBJ2-5; 10 nucleotides line up with TRBD2. The germline V gene encodes CDR1 SGHRS and CDR2 YFSETQ. Losses at the gene ends were 4 bases for V and 5 bases for J; bases not matched to a gene: 8. The CDR3 covers 15 residues. The CDR3 region is CASSTLAGVEETQYF. The CDR3, as DNA: TGCGCCAGCAGCACTCTAGCGGGAGTGGAGGAGACCCAGTACTTC. The variable domain in full, with the rest retrieved from reference TRBV5-1 and TRBJ2-5, is KAGVTQTPRYLIKTRGQQVTLSCSPISGHRSVSWYQQTPGQGLQFLFEYFSETQRNKGNFPGRFSGRQFSNSRSEMNVSTLELGDSALYLCASSTLAGVEETQYFGPGTRLLVL.

This clonotype was recorded a few times. V and J are TRBV19 and TRBJ1-2, with unresolved D. This CDR3 has 13 amino acids. Germline CDR1 is LNHDA and CDR2 is SQIVND (reference sequence). V gave up 3 bases and J gave up 6 bases, with 11 bases separating them. The CDR3 loop is CASSIRGRHGYTF. In nucleotides, the CDR3 is TGTGCCAGTAGTATTCGTGGGAGACATGGCTACACCTTC. Filled out from reference TRBV19 and TRBJ1-2, the complete variable domain reads DGGITQSPKYLFRKEGQNVTLSCEQNLNHDAMYWYRQDPGQGLRLIYYSQIVNDFQKGDIAEGYSVSREKKESFPLTVTSAQKNPTAFYLCASSIRGRHGYTFGSGTRLTVV.

The genes are TRBV15 and TRBJ2-1; D is unclear. CDR3 size: 14 residues. Germline CDR1 is LNHNV and CDR2 is YYDKDF (reference sequence). V lost 0 bases and J lost 6, with 9 bases in between. The CDR3 DNA sequence: TGTGCCACCAGCAGAGATAATTTAGGCAATGAGCAGTTCTTC. Its translation is CATSRDNLGNEQFF.

This clonotype was seen once. The genes are TRBV29-1 and TRBJ1-1; tentative D call: TRBD1 (6 bases). The germline V and J ends were trimmed by 6 bases and 4 bases, with 18 bases remaining between them. In germline, CDR1 is SQVTM, CDR2 ANQGSEA. The CDR3 is 14 amino acids. Here the CDR3 reads CSVAKGGGITEAFF. In DNA form, the CDR3 reads TGCAGCGTCGCCAAGGGGGGAGGTATCACTGAAGCTTTCTTT.

In its sample, this clonotype was seen a few times. This chain uses TRBV3-1 with TRBJ1-6; D remains unclear. CDR3 length equals 14 residues. V shed 1 base and J shed 10 bases, with 11 bases lying between them. Germline V gene sequence: CDR1 LGHDT, CDR2 YNNKEL (reference sequence). Here the CDR3 reads CASSQGREWSPLHF. As DNA, the CDR3 is TGTGCCAGCAGCCAAGGGAGGGAATGGTCACCCCTCCACTTT.

This chain links TRBV21-1 with TRBJ2-1; the table's D call, TRBD2, has no DNA check behind it. TRBV21-1 is marked as a pseudogene. CDR3 length: 16 amino acids. The CDR3 here is CASSTGTSGGNNEQFF. The DNA for the CDR3 is TGTGCCAGCAGCACAGGGACTAGCGGGGGGAACAATGAGCAGTTCTTC.

The chain employs TRBV10-3 and TRBJ2-1; no firm D call. Germline V CDR1 and CDR2: ENHRY, SYGVKD. The CDR3 totals 14 residues. V was pared by 3 bases and J by 7 bases, with 13 bases between. The CDR3 loop is CAISEGQVRNEQFF. The CDR3 bases are TGTGCCATCAGTGAAGGGCAGGTTCGGAATGAGCAGTTCTTC.

The J gene is TRBJ2-7, the V gene TRBV6-1; D uncertain. The CDR3 length is 15 residues. V lost 6 bases and J 2 bases, leaving 17 bases between the germline ends. Germline CDR1 is MNHNS and CDR2 is SASEGT. The chain's CDR3 is CASRRFGSGTYEQYF. The DNA of the CDR3 is TGTGCCAGCAGGAGGTTTGGGTCAGGAACCTACGAGCAGTACTTC.